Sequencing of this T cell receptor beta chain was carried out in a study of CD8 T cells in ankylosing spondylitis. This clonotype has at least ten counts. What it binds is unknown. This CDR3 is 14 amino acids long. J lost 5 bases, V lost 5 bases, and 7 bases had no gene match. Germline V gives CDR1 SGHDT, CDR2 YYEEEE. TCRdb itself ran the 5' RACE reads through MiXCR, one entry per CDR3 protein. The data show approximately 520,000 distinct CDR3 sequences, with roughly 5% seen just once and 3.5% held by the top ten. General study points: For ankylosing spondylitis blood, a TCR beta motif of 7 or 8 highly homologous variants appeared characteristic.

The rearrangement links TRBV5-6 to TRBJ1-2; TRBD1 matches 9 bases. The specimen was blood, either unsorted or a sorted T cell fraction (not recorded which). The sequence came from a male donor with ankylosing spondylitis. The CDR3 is CASSYRDRVYGYTF. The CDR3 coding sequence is TGTGCCAGCAGTTACAGGGACAGGGTATATGGCTACACCTTC.